The 32 T cell receptor beta chains below were found in one sample sequenced in a study of shared clonotypes between healthy human individuals. Naive CD8 cells comprised CD45RO-negative, CCR7-positively selected cells, excluding terminally differentiated effector memory CD45RA+ cells. TCRdb's copy holds only in-frame clones and misses some; the assay was immunoSEQ multiplex PCR. The top ten clones hold more than 1.5% of a sample with some 2.1 million clones, around 95% of them seen once. Material for sequencing was naive CD8+ T cells from PBMCs. The receptors were sampled from a man between 18 and 29 years old in good health. Some clones in this sample may be carry-over from other donors' samples.

The CDR3 DNA reads TGTGCCAGCACGGGAGACTCTGGAAACACCATATATTTT. Translation gives CASTGDSGNTIYF. The chain recombines TRBV6-5 with TRBJ1-3; D not resolved. Germline V lookup: CDR1 MNHEY, CDR2 SVGAGI. V was pared by 7 bases and J by 0 bases, with 7 bases between. CDR3 length: 13 residues.

The chain carries TRBV9 and TRBJ2-7; D unresolved. CDR3 length: 12 residues. From germline, CDR1 is SGDLS and CDR2 YYNGEE. Trimming removed 7 bases at V and 2 bases at J, with 10 bases between. The CDR3 here is CASASVAYEQYF. In nucleotides, the CDR3 is TGTGCCAGCGCTTCTGTAGCCTACGAGCAGTACTTC.

The V and J genes are TRBV7-6 and TRBJ1-5; D not resolved. From germline, CDR1 is SGHVS and CDR2 FNYEAQ. The CDR3 spans 14 residues. Trimming cost V 1 base and J 5 bases, with 9 bases left between them. DNA for the CDR3: TGTGCCAGCAGCTTAGGGGGAATGGATCAGCCCCAGCATTTT. Translation gives CASSLGGMDQPQHF.

Details on this clone: This same CDR3 is encoded by further DNA sequences in the sample. The V gene is TRBV9, the J gene TRBJ1-2, with 8 nucleotides matching TRBD1. Germline CDR1 and CDR2: SGDLS and YYNGEE. This CDR3 spans 14 amino acids. The trim removed 4 bases at V and 4 bases at J, leaving 6 bases unmatched. The CDR3 region is CASSLGQGSYGYTF. CDR3 in DNA: TGTGCCAGCAGCCTAGGACAGGGTAGCTATGGCTACACCTTC.

This chain links TRBV4-1 with TRBJ2-7; D might be TRBD2 (5 bases). This CDR3 has 14 amino acids. Between the trimmed V and J ends, which lost 4 bases and 3 bases, there was a span of 13 bases. Germline CDR1 reads MGHRA; CDR2 reads YSYEKL. The CDR3 sequence is CASSPAGKLYEQYF. CDR3 bases: TGCGCCAGCAGCCCCGCCGGGAAACTCTACGAGCAGTACTTC.

CDR3 DNA: TGTGCCAGCAGCGTGCCCATTGGACAGGCCAACACCGGGGAGCTGTTTTTT. This codes for CASSVPIGQANTGELFF. The gene calls are TRBV9 and TRBJ2-2; 7 nucleotides match TRBD1. With V trimmed by 2 bases and J by 2 bases, 9 bases remained unmatched. CDR1 is SGDLS and CDR2 is YYNGEE in the germline V gene. This CDR3 spans 17 amino acids.

The rearrangement joins TRBV6-5 to TRBJ2-1; D remains ambiguous. The V gene lost 2 bases and the J gene lost 1 base, with 12 bases spanning the gap. CDR1 is MNHEY, CDR2 SVGAGI, per germline. This CDR3 is built from 16 residues. This CDR3 is CASSYTGPPSYNEQFF. The DNA of the CDR3 is TGTGCCAGCAGTTACACCGGCCCTCCATCCTACAATGAGCAGTTCTTC.

The chain couples TRBV4-1 to TRBJ1-5; TRBD1 might be the D (5 bases). The CDR3 covers 15 residues. In germline, CDR1 is MGHRA, CDR2 YSYEKL. V dropped 3 bases and J dropped 5 bases, with 14 bases sitting between them. The CDR3 loop reads CASSQRVGGDQPQHF. As DNA, the CDR3 is TGCGCCAGCAGCCAGCGGGTTGGGGGGGATCAGCCCCAGCATTTT.

CDR3 DNA sequence: TGTGCCAGCAGTGGTAGGACAGGGTTCAATGAGCAGTTCTTC. Its translation is CASSGRTGFNEQFF. The chain uses TRBV6-1 and TRBJ2-1, with TRBD1 matching 8 bases. Germline lookup yields CDR1 MNHNS and CDR2 SASEGT. The CDR3 is 14 amino acids. The V segment lost 4 bases and the J segment 6 bases; nucleotides outside the gene matches: 5.

This chain joins TRBV28 and TRBJ2-7; D call uncertain. The CDR3 runs 14 residues. Germline V CDR1 and CDR2: MDHEN, SYDVKM. V was cut by 3 bases and J by 6 bases, with 15 bases left in between. The CDR3 DNA sequence: TGTGCCAGCAGTTTTAGATTGGCTTTCTCCGAGCAGTACTTC. Its protein product is CASSFRLAFSEQYF.

Here the CDR3 reads CASSYGAGATEAFF. DNA of the CDR3: TGTGCCAGCAGTTACGGTGCAGGGGCCACTGAAGCTTTCTTT. The chain carries TRBV6-5 and TRBJ1-1, with D perhaps matching TRBD1 (6 bases). The CDR3 length is 14 residues. Germline-derived CDR1 and CDR2 are MNHEY and SVGAGI. Deletions cut 2 bases from V and 4 bases from J, with 11 bases between.

V gene TRBV5-1 combines with J gene TRBJ2-2, with 7 bases lining up with TRBD1. Trimming at V came to 4 bases and at J to 6 bases, leaving 12 bases not matched to a gene. This CDR3 spans 16 amino acids. Germline V gene sequence: CDR1 SGHRS, CDR2 YFSETQ. CDR3 in DNA: TGCGCCAGCAGCCTGGAAAGGGACAGTCACCCCGGGGAGCTGTTTTTT. Translated, it gives CASSLERDSHPGELFF.

This rearrangement joins TRBV30 to TRBJ1-1; D remains ambiguous. The CDR3 consists of 17 residues. Germline V gives CDR1 GTSNPN, CDR2 SVGIG (reference sequence). V was clipped by 0 bases and J by 1 base, with 18 bases between them. This CDR3 reads CAWSVLRKEIWNTEAFF. In DNA form, the CDR3 reads TGTGCCTGGAGTGTACTTAGAAAGGAAATTTGGAACACTGAAGCTTTCTTT.

The rearrangement uses TRBV11-2 and TRBJ1-2; D may be TRBD1 (5 bases). The CDR3 is 15 amino acids. V was shortened by 3 bases and J by 1 base, with 12 bases between the two germline ends. CDR1 SGHAT and CDR2 FQNNGV come from the germline V gene. CDR3 loop: CASSFSGRGNYGYTF. The CDR3 bases are TGTGCCAGCAGCTTTTCAGGGAGGGGTAACTATGGCTACACCTTC.

This clone was observed once. This chain connects TRBV25-1 to TRBJ2-1; possible D gene TRBD1, 6 bases. Trimming pared 7 bases from V and 2 bases from J, leaving 15 bases between. This CDR3 has 15 amino acids. Germline V gives CDR1 MGHDK, CDR2 SYGVNS. CDR3 nucleotides: TGTGCCAGCACCGAAGGACAGTCTCCCTACAATGAGCAGTTCTTC. Translated, it gives CASTEGQSPYNEQFF.

The chain employs TRBV5-1 and TRBJ2-5; tentatively, D is TRBD2 (6 bases). Trimming stripped 4 bases from V and 2 bases from J, with 12 bases between. Germline assignment: CDR1 SGHRS and CDR2 YFSETQ. The CDR3 has 14 amino acids. The CDR3 spells CASSPRDLQETQYF. In DNA, the CDR3 is TGCGCCAGCAGCCCTAGGGACTTACAAGAGACCCAGTACTTC.

The chain couples TRBV4-3 to TRBJ2-3, with D perhaps TRBD2 (6 bases). The CDR3 contains 15 residues. The germline CDR1 and CDR2 sequences are LGHNA and YSLEER. V lost 4 bases and J lost 2, with 13 bases in between. The CDR3 DNA reads as TGCGCCAGCAGCCTCGGTCGGGGGAACACAGATACGCAGTATTTT. Its protein product is CASSLGRGNTDTQYF.

J is TRBJ2-7 and V is TRBV7-9; 9 bases are shared with TRBD1. The CDR3 consists of 16 residues. Germline lookup yields CDR1 SEHNR and CDR2 FQNEAQ (reference sequence). The junction had 11 bases not matched to a gene; V was cut back by 3 bases and J by 5 bases. The DNA for the CDR3 is TGTGCCAGCAGCTTGCCCGGGACAGGGCTTATTCACGAGCAGTACTTC. It yields the protein CASSLPGTGLIHEQYF.

The chain recombines TRBV4-1 with TRBJ1-3; D remains ambiguous. This CDR3 is built from 13 residues. Germline CDR1 and CDR2: MGHRA and YSYEKL. V lost 1 base and J 2 bases, leaving 3 bases between the germline ends. The CDR3 spells CASSQGAGNTIYF. DNA for the CDR3: TGCGCCAGCAGCCAAGGCGCTGGAAACACCATATATTTT.

The chain employs TRBV7-9 and TRBJ2-1; 7 bases fit TRBD1. Per the germline V gene, CDR1 is SEHNR and CDR2 is FQNEAQ (reference sequence). The CDR3 extends over 14 amino acids. Losses at the gene ends were 5 bases for V and 5 bases for J; bases not matched to a gene: 6. The CDR3 loop reads CASSPQTGNNEQFF. The CDR3 DNA follows: TGTGCCAGCAGCCCTCAGACAGGGAACAATGAGCAGTTCTTC.

Comments on this clone: The missing conserved phenylalanine or tryptophan at the end of this CDR3 makes a read error likely. The limits of the CDR3 on the DNA are not certain, so only TCRdb's listed CDR3 is given. The genes are TRBV6-6 and TRBJ2-3; the table's D call, TRBD2, has no DNA check behind it. Germline V CDR1 and CDR2: MNHNY, SVGAGI (reference sequence). Termini included, the CDR3 measures 9 amino acids. The CDR3 sequence: CASSYSEAQ.

This chain links TRBV7-8 with TRBJ2-1; D ambiguous. Looked up from germline, CDR1 is SGHVS and CDR2 is FQNEAQ. This CDR3 has 15 amino acids. The V end lost 5 bases, the J end lost 2 bases, and 13 bases lay between the germline ends. This CDR3 is CASSAVDLTYNEQFF. In DNA form, the CDR3 reads TGTGCCAGCAGCGCCGTCGACCTCACCTACAATGAGCAGTTCTTC.

V is TRBV2 and J is TRBJ2-7; the D is unclear. The length of the CDR3 is 13 residues. CDR1 and CDR2 from the germline V gene are SNHLY and FYNNEI. V was cut by 7 bases and J by 2 bases, with 12 bases left in between. This CDR3 reads CASTEETTYEQYF. CDR3 DNA: TGTGCCAGCACCGAGGAAACTACCTACGAGCAGTACTTC.

This chain links TRBV10-3 with TRBJ1-2; 8 nucleotides line up with TRBD1. Germline V CDR1 and CDR2: ENHRY, SYGVKD. Trimming took 7 bases from V and 5 from J; bases not matched to a gene: 15. This CDR3 is built from 16 residues. For the CDR3, the DNA is TGTGCCATCATGAACCGATTCCAGGGGGCGCCTTATGGCTACACCTTC. It codes for CAIMNRFQGAPYGYTF.

This clone appeared a single time. J is TRBJ1-5 and V is TRBV6-5; 9 bases match TRBD1. The CDR3 consists of 13 residues. Germline trimming cut 4 bases from V and 10 bases from J; bases unmatched to any gene: 5. Germline CDR1 MNHEY, CDR2 SVGAGI. The CDR3 loop reads CASSSDRGGPQHF. Written as DNA, the CDR3 is TGTGCCAGCAGTTCGGACAGGGGAGGCCCCCAGCATTTT.

The chain links TRBV7-2 to TRBJ1-2; D is ambiguous. Germline CDR1 is SGHTA and CDR2 is FQGNSA. V dropped 5 bases and J dropped 10 bases, with 11 bases sitting between them. This CDR3 spans 11 amino acids. In DNA, the CDR3 is TGTGCCAGCAGCCCTTTTGATGTCTACACCTTC. This encodes CASSPFDVYTF. The entire variable domain, with the rest obtained from reference TRBV7-2 and TRBJ1-2, is as follows: GAGVSQSPSNKVTEKGKDVELRCDPISGHTALYWYRQSLGQGLEFLIYFQGNSAPDKSGLPSDRFSAERTGGSVSTLTIQRTQQEDSAVYLCASSPFDVYTFGSGTRLTVV.

This clone was seen only once. The V and J genes are TRBV28 and TRBJ2-1; no reliable D call. From germline, CDR1 is MDHEN and CDR2 SYDVKM. The CDR3 sequence is 12 residues long. The CDR3 region is CVVTGPYNEQFF. The CDR3 nucleotides are TGTGTTGTAACCGGGCCCTACAATGAGCAGTTCTTC.

CDR3 sequence reads: CASSGVFLGETQYF. The CDR3 bases are TGTGCCAGCAGTGGGGTCTTTTTGGGAGAGACCCAGTACTTC. This chain links TRBV6-1 with TRBJ2-5; D not certain. Germline-derived CDR1 and CDR2 are MNHNS and SASEGT. V shed 4 bases and J shed 4 bases, with 13 bases lying between them. This CDR3 is built from 14 residues.

The J gene is TRBJ2-7, the V gene TRBV28; tentative D call: TRBD1 (5 bases). CDR3 length: 12 residues. The germline V gene has CDR1 MDHEN and CDR2 SYDVKM. V was trimmed by 3 bases and J by 4 bases, leaving 7 bases between them. The CDR3 region is CASSFREYEQYF. The CDR3 DNA reads TGTGCCAGCAGTTTCAGGGAATACGAGCAGTACTTC.

This clone was recorded a few times. J is TRBJ1-1 and V is TRBV6-5; 7 nucleotides match TRBD1. From germline, CDR1 is MNHEY and CDR2 SVGAGI. The CDR3 covers 12 residues. Losses at the gene ends were 6 bases for V and 6 bases for J; bases not matched to a gene: 4. The chain's CDR3 is CASSPQGPEAFF. For the CDR3, the DNA is TGTGCCAGCAGCCCACAGGGGCCTGAAGCTTTCTTT.

The rearrangement links TRBV19 to TRBJ2-2; perhaps TRBD2 as D (5 bases). Germline V lookup: CDR1 LNHDA, CDR2 SQIVND (reference sequence). This CDR3 has 13 residues. The V end lost 6 bases, the J end lost 6 bases, and 11 bases lay between the germline ends. The CDR3 DNA sequence: TGTGCCAGTAGGGGAGACTGGGCCGGGGAGCTGTTTTTT. It encodes CASRGDWAGELFF.

A single count supports this clone. This chain links TRBV6-6 with TRBJ2-3; the match to TRBD2 covers 8 bases. V shed 7 bases, J shed 7 bases, and the junction held 10 bases outside the gene matches. CDR1 and CDR2 (germline): MNHNY, SVGAGI (reference sequence). The length of the CDR3 is 14 residues. The CDR3 loop is CASTEAGVPNTQYF. The CDR3 nucleotides read TGTGCCAGCACCGAAGCGGGAGTTCCTAATACGCAGTATTTT.